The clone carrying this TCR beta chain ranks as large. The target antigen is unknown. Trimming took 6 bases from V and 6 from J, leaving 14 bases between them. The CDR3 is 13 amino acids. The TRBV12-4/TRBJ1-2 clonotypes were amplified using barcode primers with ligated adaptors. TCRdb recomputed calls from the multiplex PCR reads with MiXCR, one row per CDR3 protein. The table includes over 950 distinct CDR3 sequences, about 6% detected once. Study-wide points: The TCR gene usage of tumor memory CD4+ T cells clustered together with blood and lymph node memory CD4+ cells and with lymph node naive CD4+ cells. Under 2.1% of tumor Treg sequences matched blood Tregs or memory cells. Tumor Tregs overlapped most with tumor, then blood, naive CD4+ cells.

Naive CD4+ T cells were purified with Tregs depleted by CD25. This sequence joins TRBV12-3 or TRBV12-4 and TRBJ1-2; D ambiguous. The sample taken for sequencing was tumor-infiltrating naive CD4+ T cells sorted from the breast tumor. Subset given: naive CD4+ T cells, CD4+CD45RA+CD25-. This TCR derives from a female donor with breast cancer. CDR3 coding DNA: TGTGCCAGCAGCCCCGGGGTTGTCCATGGCTACACCTTC. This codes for CASSPGVVHGYTF.